These 13 T cell receptor beta chains came from one sample sequenced in a study of blood T cells in healthy people across ages. A second PCR, run for about 7 to 11 cycles, used a sample-barcoded 5' primer plus a J-beta primer mix. In TCRdb, the 5' RACE reads were re-called with MiXCR into one record per CDR3 protein. The sample contains around 700,000 distinct CDR3 sequences, about 25% of which appear only once. These data were also filed under a second study, of T cells of mothers and their children.

Material: blood. The source is a boy aged 5-17 years in good health.

This rearrangement joins TRBV9 to TRBJ2-6; no reliable D call. With 0 bases removed from V and 4 bases from J, the gap between germline ends came to 11 bases. The CDR3 length is 16 residues. The germline V gene encodes CDR1 SGDLS and CDR2 YYNGEE. The CDR3 region has the DNA TGTGCCAGCAGCGTAGGGATAGGTCCCGGGGCCAACGTCCTGACTTTC. Protein product: CASSVGIGPGANVLTF.

The rearrangement links TRBV28 to TRBJ2-3; D remains unclear. The CDR3 loop spans 13 amino acids. Germline CDR1 reads MDHEN; CDR2 reads SYDVKM. Trimming pared 4 bases from V and 7 bases from J, leaving 12 bases between. The CDR3 sequence is CASSSSTSYTQYF. In DNA, the CDR3 is TGTGCCAGCAGTTCCTCGACGTCCTATACGCAGTATTTT.

The CDR3 spells CSARDQFPYEQYF. For the CDR3, the DNA is TGCAGTGCTAGAGATCAGTTCCCCTACGAGCAGTACTTC. The V call is TRBV20-1, the J call TRBJ2-5; D remains ambiguous. Judging by the DNA end, TRBJ2-7 fits better; the J call may be wrong. The CDR3 consists of 13 residues. Germline CDR1 reads DFQATT; CDR2 reads SNEGSKA (reference sequence).

This clonotype was counted only a few times. The chain couples TRBV3-1 to TRBJ2-5; tentatively, D is TRBD1 (5 bases). Trimming cost V 0 bases and J 5 bases, with 19 bases left between them. Germline V lookup: CDR1 LGHDT, CDR2 YNNKEL (reference sequence). CDR3 length equals 17 residues. Here the CDR3 DNA reads TGTGCCAGCAGCCAAGAGTATTTGGGGTCCCAGGGCGAGACCCAGTACTTC. Residues: CASSQEYLGSQGETQYF.

V usage is TRBV29-1 and J usage is TRBJ1-1, with D possibly being TRBD1 (6 bases). CDR1 is SQVTM, CDR2 ANQGSEA, per germline. V was clipped by 2 bases and J by 5 bases, with 21 bases between them. This CDR3 has 16 residues. CDR3 sequence: CSVEKGQMLSGTEAFF. The CDR3 DNA follows: TGCAGCGTTGAAAAGGGACAAATGCTGTCGGGGACTGAAGCTTTCTTT.

The rearrangement uses TRBV15 and TRBJ2-1; tentative D call: TRBD2 (6 bases). Germline V lookup: CDR1 LNHNV, CDR2 YYDKDF (reference sequence). Trimming left V 3 bases short and J 6 bases short, with 18 bases between. CDR3 size: 16 residues. CDR3 loop: CATSSPGTVPLNEQFF. The CDR3 region has the DNA TGTGCCACCAGCAGCCCCGGGACTGTTCCCCTCAATGAGCAGTTCTTC.

The chain has TRBV7-9 and TRBJ2-1; 12 bases line up with TRBD2. The J call may be faulty, since TRBJ2-7 better matches the DNA end. The CDR3 runs 15 residues. Germline values: CDR1 SEHNR, CDR2 FQNEAQ (reference sequence). CDR3 sequence (DNA): TGTGCCAGCAGCCTGACTAGCGGGAGAGGTCCCGAGCAGTACTTC. Protein sequence: CASSLTSGRGPEQYF.

This clonotype was observed a handful of times. CDR3 loop: CASSFLRVHEQYF. CDR3 DNA: TGTGCCAGCAGTTTCCTCAGGGTTCACGAGCAGTACTTC. This chain connects TRBV28 to TRBJ2-7; a possible D gene is TRBD1 (5 bases). The CDR3 spans 13 residues. Germline V gene data show CDR1 as MDHEN and CDR2 as SYDVKM. Trimming took off 3 bases at V and 5 bases at J, with 11 bases between the two ends. Variable domain in full (rest from reference TRBV28 and TRBJ2-7): DVKVTQSSRYLVKRTGEKVFLECVQDMDHENMFWYRQDPGLGLRLIYFSYDVKMKEKGDIPEGYSVSREKKERFSLILESASTNQTSMYLCASSFLRVHEQYFGPGTRLTVT.

The V gene is TRBV7-6, the J gene TRBJ2-3; D not resolved. V was shortened by 0 bases and J by 0 bases, with 7 bases between the two germline ends. In germline, CDR1 is SGHVS, CDR2 FNYEAQ. This CDR3 region has 15 residues. CDR3 sequence (DNA): TGTGCCAGCAGCTTAGCTCCGGTTAGCACAGATACGCAGTATTTT. Amino acid sequence: CASSLAPVSTDTQYF.

V and J are TRBV10-3 and TRBJ2-1; 8 bases are a match to TRBD1. Trimming cost V 0 bases and J 8 bases; bases outside gene matches: 12. CDR3 length equals 17 residues. In germline, CDR1 is ENHRY, CDR2 SYGVKD. CDR3 nucleotides: TGTGCCATCAGTGAGTCCAGGAACAGGGGGTCCCCGGATGAGCAGTTCTTC. This encodes CAISESRNRGSPDEQFF.

The chain recombines TRBV21-1 with TRBJ1-1. TRBV21-1 is given as a pseudogene. The CDR3 spans 22 residues. CDR3 bases: TGTGCCAGCAGCAAAGTTTGTGTAAGGAACGGCAAGGAACGGTCGATGAACACTGAAGCTTTCTTT. Residues: CASSKVCVRNGKERSMNTEAFF.

The chain has TRBV5-5 and TRBJ2-5; 8 bases are a match to TRBD2. The J call is doubtful: the DNA matches TRBJ2-7 better. The germline V gene encodes CDR1 SGHKS and CDR2 YYEKEE (reference sequence). This CDR3 is 14 amino acids long. CDR3 sequence reads: CASSPQTSEGEQYF. As DNA, the CDR3 is TGTGCCAGCAGCCCCCAGACTAGCGAAGGCGAGCAGTACTTC.

In nucleotides, the CDR3 is TGTGCCAGCAGTGAATTGGGGGAGTATGGCTACACCTTC. Translating gives CASSELGEYGYTF. The gene calls are TRBV25-1 and TRBJ1-2, with a possible D match to TRBD1 (5 bases). The CDR3 has 13 amino acids. From germline, CDR1 is MGHDK and CDR2 SYGVNS. V dropped 1 base and J dropped 5 bases, with 8 bases sitting between them.